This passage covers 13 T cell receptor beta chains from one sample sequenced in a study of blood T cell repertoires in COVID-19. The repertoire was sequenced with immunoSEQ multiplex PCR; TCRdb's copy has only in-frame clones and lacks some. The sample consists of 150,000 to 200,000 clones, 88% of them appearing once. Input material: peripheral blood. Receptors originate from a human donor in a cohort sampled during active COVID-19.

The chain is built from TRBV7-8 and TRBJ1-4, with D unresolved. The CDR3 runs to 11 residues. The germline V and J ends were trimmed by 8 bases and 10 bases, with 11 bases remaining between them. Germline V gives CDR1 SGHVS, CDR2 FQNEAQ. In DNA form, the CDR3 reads TGTGCCAGCTCCTCGCACGGAAAACTGTTTTTT. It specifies CASSSHGKLFF.

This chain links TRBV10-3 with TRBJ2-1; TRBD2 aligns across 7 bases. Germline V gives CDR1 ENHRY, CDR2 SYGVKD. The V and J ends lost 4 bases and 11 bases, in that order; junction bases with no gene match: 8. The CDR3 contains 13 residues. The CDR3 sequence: CAISGPEREQQFF. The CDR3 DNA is TGTGCCATCAGTGGCCCAGAGCGGGAACAGCAGTTCTTC.

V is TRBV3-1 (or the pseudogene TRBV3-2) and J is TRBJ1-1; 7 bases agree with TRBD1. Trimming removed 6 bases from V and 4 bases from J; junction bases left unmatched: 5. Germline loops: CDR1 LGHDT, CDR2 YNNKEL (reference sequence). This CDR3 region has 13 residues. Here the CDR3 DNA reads TGTGCCAGCAGGTCGACAGGGACCACTGAAGCTTTCTTT. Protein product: CASRSTGTTEAFF.

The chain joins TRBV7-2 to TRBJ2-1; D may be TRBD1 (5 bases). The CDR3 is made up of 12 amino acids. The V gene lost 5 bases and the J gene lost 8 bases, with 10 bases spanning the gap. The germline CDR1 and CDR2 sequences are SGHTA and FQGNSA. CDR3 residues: CASSVDIYEQFF. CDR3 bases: TGTGCCAGCAGCGTGGACATTTATGAGCAGTTCTTC.

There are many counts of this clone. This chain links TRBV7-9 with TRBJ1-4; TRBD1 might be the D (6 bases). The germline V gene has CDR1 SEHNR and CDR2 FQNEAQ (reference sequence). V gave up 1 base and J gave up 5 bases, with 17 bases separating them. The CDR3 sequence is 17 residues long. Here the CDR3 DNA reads TGTGCCAGCAGCTTAGTGAAAAGGGGGATGGGGAATGAAAAACTGTTTTTT. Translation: CASSLVKRGMGNEKLFF.

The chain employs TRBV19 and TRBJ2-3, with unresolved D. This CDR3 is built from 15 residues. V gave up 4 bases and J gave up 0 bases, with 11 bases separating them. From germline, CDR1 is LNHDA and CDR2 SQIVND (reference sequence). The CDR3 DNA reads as TGTGCCAGTAGTACCCAGTGGGCTAGCACAGATACGCAGTATTTT. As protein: CASSTQWASTDTQYF.

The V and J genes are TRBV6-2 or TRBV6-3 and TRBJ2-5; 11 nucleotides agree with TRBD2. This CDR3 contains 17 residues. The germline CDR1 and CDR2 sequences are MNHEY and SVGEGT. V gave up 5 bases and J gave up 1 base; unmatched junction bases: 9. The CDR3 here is CASSHPGLAGRQETQYF. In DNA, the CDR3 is TGTGCCAGCAGTCACCCCGGACTAGCGGGCCGCCAAGAGACCCAGTACTTC.

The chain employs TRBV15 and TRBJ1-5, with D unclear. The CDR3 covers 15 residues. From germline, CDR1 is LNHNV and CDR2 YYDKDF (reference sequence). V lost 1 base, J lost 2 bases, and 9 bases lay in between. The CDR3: CATSRGYGGNQPQHF. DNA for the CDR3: TGTGCCACCAGCAGAGGATACGGGGGCAATCAGCCCCAGCATTTT.

CDR3 in DNA: TGTGCCGCTAAGGGACTAGCGGGATACGAGCAGTACTTC. It is translated as CAAKGLAGYEQYF. The chain recombines TRBV10-3 with TRBJ2-7; 13 nucleotides align to TRBD2. V lost 11 bases, J lost 4 bases, and 5 bases stayed unmatched. Germline assignment: CDR1 ENHRY and CDR2 SYGVKD. This CDR3 comprises 13 residues.

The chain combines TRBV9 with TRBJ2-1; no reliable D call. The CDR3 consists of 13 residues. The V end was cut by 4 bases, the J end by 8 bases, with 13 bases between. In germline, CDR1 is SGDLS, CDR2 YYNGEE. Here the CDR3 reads CASSSLLLDEQFF. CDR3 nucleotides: TGTGCCAGCAGCAGCCTTCTCTTGGATGAGCAGTTCTTC.

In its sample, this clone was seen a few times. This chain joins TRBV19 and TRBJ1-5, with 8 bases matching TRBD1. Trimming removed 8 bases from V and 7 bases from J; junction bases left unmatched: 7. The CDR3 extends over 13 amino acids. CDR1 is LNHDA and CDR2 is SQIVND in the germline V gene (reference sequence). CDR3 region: CASGDRRGQPQHF. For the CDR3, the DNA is TGTGCCAGTGGGGACAGGCGGGGGCAGCCCCAGCATTTT.

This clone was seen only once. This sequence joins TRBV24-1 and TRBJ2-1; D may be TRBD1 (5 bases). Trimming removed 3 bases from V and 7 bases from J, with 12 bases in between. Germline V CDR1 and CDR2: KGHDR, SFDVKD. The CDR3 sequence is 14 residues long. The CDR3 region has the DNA TGTGCCACCAGTGATCGCAGGGTCGGGAATGAGCAGTTCTTC. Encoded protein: CATSDRRVGNEQFF.

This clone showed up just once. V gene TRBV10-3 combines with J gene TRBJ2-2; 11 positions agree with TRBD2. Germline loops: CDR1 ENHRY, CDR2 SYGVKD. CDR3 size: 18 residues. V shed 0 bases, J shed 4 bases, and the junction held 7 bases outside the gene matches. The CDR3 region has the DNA TGTGCCATCAGTGAGTCGGTAGCGGGAGGGCCGGGCACCGGGGAGCTGTTTTTT. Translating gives CAISESVAGGPGTGELFF.